The following is a T cell receptor (beta chain) sequence with its context. This entry comes from a study of shared clonotypes between healthy human individuals. At the level of the study: A couple of women and a few men aged 18 to 49 made up the donors.

Method: immunoSEQ multiplex PCR; TCRdb's copy keeps in-frame clones and lacks some. The data contain about 470,000 clones, roughly 80% of them singletons. This TCR derives from a woman in her thirties or forties in good health. Some clones in this sample may be carry-over from other donors' samples. Input material: PBMCs.

The CDR3 loop is CATSLAGEADTQYF. DNA of the CDR3: TGTGCCACTTCCTTAGCGGGAGAGGCAGATACGCAGTATTTT. The rearrangement uses TRBV6-4 and TRBJ2-3; TRBD2 aligns across 9 bases. In germline, CDR1 is MRHNA, CDR2 SNTAGT. V lost 10 bases to trimming and J lost 4 bases; unmatched junction nucleotides: 9. The length of the CDR3 is 14 residues.